This entry concerns a single T cell receptor beta chain. Cohort allocation depended upon clinical history that participants reported. Measured with immunoSEQ multiplex PCR; TCRdb has only the in-frame clones, and not every one. This sample has about 180,000 clones, with 80% to 90% found just once. This sample is part of a study of blood T cell repertoires in COVID-19. Germline values: CDR1 SEHNR, CDR2 FQNEAQ (reference sequence). The CDR3 sequence is 13 residues long. Trimming shortened V by 4 bases and J by 5 bases, and 10 bases separated the two germline ends. The receptor's source is a woman younger than 35 who had recovered from COVID-19. The V gene is TRBV7-9, the J gene TRBJ2-3; TRBD2 is a possible D gene (5 bases). The specimen sequenced was PBMCs or T cells enriched from blood (not recorded which). CDR3 in DNA: TGTGCCAGCAGCTCTCGGGCGGGAGATACGCAGTATTTT. Amino acid sequence: CASSSRAGDTQYF.